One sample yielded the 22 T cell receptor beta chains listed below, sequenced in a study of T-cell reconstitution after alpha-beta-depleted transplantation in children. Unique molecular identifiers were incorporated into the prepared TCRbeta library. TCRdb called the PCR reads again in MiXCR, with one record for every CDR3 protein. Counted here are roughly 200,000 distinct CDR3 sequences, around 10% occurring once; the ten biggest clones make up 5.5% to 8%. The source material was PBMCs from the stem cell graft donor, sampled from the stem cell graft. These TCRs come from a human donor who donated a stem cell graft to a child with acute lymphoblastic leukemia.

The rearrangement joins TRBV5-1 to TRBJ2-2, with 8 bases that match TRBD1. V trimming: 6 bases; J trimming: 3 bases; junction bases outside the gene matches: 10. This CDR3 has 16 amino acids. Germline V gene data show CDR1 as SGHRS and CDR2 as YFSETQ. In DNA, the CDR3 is TGCGCCAGCACCCGCGGACAGGGAAGGGACACCGGGGAGCTGTTTTTT. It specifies CASTRGQGRDTGELFF.

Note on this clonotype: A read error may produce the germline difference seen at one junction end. The CDR3 reads CSALLTINAEAFF. The CDR3 DNA sequence: TGCAGTGCCTTACTAACGATTAATGCTGAGGCTTTCTTT. The chain employs TRBV20-1 and TRBJ1-1; no firm D call. Germline V lookup: CDR1 DFQATT, CDR2 SNEGSKA (reference sequence). The CDR3 consists of 13 residues.

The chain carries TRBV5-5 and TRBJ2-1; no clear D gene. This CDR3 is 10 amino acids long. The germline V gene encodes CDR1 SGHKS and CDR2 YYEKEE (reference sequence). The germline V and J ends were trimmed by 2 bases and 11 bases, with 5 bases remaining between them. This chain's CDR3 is CASSFGQQFF. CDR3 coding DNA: TGTGCCAGCAGCTTTGGACAGCAGTTCTTC. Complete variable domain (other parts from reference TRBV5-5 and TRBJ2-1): DAGVTQSPTHLIKTRGQQVTLRCSPISGHKSVSWYQQVLGQGPQFIFQYYEKEERGRGNFPDRFSARQFPNYSSELNVNALLLGDSALYLCASSFGQQFFGPGTRLTVL.

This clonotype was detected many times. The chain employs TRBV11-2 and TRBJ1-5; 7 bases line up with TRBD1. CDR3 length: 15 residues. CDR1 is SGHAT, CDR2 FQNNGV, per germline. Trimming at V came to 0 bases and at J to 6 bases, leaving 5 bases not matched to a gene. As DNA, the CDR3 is TGTGCCAGCAGCTTAGATCGGGCAGGGGGTCAGCCCCAGCATTTT. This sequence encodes CASSLDRAGGQPQHF.

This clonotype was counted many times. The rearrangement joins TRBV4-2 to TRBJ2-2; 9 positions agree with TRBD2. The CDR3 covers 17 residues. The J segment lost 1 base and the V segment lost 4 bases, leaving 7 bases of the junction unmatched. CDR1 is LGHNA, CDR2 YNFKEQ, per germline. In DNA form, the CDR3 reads TGTGCCAGCAGCCGGGATAGCGGGGGTAGGAACACCGGGGAGCTGTTTTTT. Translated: CASSRDSGGRNTGELFF.

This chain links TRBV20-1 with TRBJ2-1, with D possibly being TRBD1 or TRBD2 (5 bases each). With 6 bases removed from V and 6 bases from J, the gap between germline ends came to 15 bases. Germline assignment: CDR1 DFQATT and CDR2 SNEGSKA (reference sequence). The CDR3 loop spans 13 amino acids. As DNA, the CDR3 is TGCAGTGCCCCACGGGGCCTCGGCAATGAGCAGTTCTTC. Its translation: CSAPRGLGNEQFF.

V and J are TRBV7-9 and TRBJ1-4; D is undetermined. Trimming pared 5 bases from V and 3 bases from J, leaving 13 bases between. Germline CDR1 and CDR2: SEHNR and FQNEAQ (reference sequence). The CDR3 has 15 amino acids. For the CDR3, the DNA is TGTGCCAGCAGCATTACGGACGGTTCTAATGAAAAACTGTTTTTT. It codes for CASSITDGSNEKLFF. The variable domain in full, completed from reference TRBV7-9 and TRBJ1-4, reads DTGVSQNPRHKITKRGQNVTFRCDPISEHNRLYWYRQTLGQGPEFLTYFQNEAQLEKSRLLSDRFSAERPKGSFSTLEIQRTEQGDSAMYLCASSITDGSNEKLFFGSGTQLSVL.

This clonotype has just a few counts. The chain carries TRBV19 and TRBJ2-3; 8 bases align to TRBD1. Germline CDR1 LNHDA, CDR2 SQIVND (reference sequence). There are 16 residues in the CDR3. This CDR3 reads CASIPGQGYAGDTQYF. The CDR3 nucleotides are TGTGCTTCTATACCCGGACAGGGTTATGCCGGAGATACGCAGTATTTT.

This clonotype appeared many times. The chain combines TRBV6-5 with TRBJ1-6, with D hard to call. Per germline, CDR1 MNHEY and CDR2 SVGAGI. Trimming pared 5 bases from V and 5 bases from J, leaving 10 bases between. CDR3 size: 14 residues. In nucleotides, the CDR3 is TGTGCCAGCAGTAATCCAAGGAATAATTCACCCCTCCACTTT. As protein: CASSNPRNNSPLHF.

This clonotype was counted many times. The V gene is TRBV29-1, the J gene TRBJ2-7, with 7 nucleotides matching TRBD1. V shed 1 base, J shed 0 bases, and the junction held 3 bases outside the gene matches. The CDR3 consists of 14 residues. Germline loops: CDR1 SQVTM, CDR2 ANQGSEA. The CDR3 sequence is CSVEGTGYSYEQYF. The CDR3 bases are TGCAGCGTTGAAGGGACAGGTTACTCCTACGAGCAGTACTTC.

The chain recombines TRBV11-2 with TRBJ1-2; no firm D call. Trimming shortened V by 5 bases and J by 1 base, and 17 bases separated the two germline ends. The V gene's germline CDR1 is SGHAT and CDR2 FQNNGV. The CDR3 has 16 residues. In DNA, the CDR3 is TGTGCCAGCAGCCCTCTAACAGTCCCACGTAACTATGGCTACACCTTC. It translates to CASSPLTVPRNYGYTF.

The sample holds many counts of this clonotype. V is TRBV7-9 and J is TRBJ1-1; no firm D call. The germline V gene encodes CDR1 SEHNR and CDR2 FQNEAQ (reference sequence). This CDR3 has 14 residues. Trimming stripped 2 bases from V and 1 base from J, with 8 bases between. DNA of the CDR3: TGTGCCAGCAGCTTAAGAGATGCGAACACTGAAGCTTTCTTT. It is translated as CASSLRDANTEAFF.

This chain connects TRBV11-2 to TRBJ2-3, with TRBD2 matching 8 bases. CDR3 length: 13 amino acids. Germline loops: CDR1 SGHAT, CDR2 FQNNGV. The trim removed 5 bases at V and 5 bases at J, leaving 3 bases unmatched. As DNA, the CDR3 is TGTGCCAGCAGCCCGGGGGGGGGAGATACGCAGTATTTT. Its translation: CASSPGGGDTQYF.

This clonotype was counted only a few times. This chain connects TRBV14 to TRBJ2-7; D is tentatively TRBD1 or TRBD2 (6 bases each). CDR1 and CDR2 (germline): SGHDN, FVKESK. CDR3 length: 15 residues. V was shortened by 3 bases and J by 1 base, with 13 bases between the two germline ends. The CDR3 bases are TGTGCCAGCAGCCAGGGGGGCGTCGGATCCTACGAGCAGTACTTC. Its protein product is CASSQGGVGSYEQYF.

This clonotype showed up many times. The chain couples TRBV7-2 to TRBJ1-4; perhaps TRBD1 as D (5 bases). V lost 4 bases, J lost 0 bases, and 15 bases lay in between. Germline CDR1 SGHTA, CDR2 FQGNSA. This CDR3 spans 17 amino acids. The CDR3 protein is CASSSRQGGATNEKLFF. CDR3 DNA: TGTGCCAGCAGCTCAAGGCAGGGAGGAGCAACTAATGAAAAACTGTTTTTT. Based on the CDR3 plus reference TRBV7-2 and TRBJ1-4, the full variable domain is GAGVSQSPSNKVTEKGKDVELRCDPISGHTALYWYRQSLGQGLEFLIYFQGNSAPDKSGLPSDRFSAERTGGSVSTLTIQRTQQEDSAVYLCASSSRQGGATNEKLFFGSGTQLSVL.

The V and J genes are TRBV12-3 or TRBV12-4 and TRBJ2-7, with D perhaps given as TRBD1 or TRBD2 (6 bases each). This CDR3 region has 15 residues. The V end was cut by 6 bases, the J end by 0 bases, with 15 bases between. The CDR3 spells CASSGGRLSSYEQYF. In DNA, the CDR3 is TGTGCCAGCAGCGGGGGCAGGCTGAGCTCCTACGAGCAGTACTTC.

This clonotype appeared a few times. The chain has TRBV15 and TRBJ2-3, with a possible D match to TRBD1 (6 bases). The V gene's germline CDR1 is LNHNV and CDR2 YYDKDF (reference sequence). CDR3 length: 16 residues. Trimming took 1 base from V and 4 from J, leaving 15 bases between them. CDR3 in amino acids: CATSRGEDSGADTQYF. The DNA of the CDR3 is TGTGCCACCAGCAGAGGAGAGGACTCAGGGGCAGATACGCAGTATTTT.

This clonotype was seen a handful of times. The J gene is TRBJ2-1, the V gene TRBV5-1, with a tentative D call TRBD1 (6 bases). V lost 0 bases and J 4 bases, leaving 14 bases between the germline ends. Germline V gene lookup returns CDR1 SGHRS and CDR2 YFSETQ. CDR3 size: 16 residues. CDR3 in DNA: TGCGCCAGCAGCTTGGTACTTGACAGGTCATACAATGAGCAGTTCTTC. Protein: CASSLVLDRSYNEQFF.

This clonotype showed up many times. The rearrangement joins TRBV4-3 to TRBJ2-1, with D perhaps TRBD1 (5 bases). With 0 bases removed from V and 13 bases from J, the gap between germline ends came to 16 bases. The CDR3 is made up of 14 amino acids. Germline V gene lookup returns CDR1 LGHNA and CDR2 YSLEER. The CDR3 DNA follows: TGCGCCAGCAGCCAAGAAGGGCAGGGAAGATTCCAGTTCTTC. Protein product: CASSQEGQGRFQFF.

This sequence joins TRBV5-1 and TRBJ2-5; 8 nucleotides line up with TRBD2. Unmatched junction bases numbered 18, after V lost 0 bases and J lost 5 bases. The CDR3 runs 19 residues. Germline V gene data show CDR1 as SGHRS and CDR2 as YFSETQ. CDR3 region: CASSLGTLGGGPDQETQYF. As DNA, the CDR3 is TGCGCCAGCAGCTTGGGCACCCTTGGCGGGGGGCCGGATCAGGAGACCCAGTACTTC.

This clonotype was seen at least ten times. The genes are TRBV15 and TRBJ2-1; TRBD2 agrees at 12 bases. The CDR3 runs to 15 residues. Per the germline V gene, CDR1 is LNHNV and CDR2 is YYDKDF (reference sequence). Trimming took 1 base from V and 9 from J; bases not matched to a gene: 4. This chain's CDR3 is CATSRALAGGPEQFF. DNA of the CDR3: TGTGCCACCAGCAGAGCGCTAGCGGGGGGGCCTGAGCAGTTCTTC.

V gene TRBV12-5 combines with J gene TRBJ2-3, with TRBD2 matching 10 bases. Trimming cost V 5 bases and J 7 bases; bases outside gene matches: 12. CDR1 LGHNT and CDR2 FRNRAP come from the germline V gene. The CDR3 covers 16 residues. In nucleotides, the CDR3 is TGTGCTAGTGGTCTGGACCCTCGAGCGGGGGGGTATACGCAGTATTTT. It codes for CASGLDPRAGGYTQYF.